Given below is one T cell receptor beta chain in context. Antigen: not known. V was cut by 2 bases and J by 6 bases, with 8 bases left in between. The CDR3 length is 13 residues. Germline CDR1 SGHTA, CDR2 FQGNSA. The data were produced by immunoSEQ multiplex PCR, yet TCRdb's version contains in-frame clones alone and is incomplete. This table holds hundreds of thousands of clones, approximately 74% found once. These data come from a study of shared clonotypes between healthy human individuals. Study results and caveats: Measured sharing among donors was expected to vary with sequencing depth. Across a handful of donors, naive CD4 shared roughly 5.1%, naive CD8 more than 3%, memory CD4 about 2.4%, memory CD8 roughly 0.37%.

The chain couples TRBV7-2 to TRBJ1-5; D unresolved. Sequencing was done on a sample of memory CD4+ T cells sorted from blood. Subset reported: CD45RA-negative fraction. The clonotype originates from a woman in her twenties or thirties in good health. The CDR3 protein is CASSLPRGQPQHF. The DNA for the CDR3 is TGTGCCAGCAGCTTACCCCGGGGTCAGCCCCAGCATTTT.